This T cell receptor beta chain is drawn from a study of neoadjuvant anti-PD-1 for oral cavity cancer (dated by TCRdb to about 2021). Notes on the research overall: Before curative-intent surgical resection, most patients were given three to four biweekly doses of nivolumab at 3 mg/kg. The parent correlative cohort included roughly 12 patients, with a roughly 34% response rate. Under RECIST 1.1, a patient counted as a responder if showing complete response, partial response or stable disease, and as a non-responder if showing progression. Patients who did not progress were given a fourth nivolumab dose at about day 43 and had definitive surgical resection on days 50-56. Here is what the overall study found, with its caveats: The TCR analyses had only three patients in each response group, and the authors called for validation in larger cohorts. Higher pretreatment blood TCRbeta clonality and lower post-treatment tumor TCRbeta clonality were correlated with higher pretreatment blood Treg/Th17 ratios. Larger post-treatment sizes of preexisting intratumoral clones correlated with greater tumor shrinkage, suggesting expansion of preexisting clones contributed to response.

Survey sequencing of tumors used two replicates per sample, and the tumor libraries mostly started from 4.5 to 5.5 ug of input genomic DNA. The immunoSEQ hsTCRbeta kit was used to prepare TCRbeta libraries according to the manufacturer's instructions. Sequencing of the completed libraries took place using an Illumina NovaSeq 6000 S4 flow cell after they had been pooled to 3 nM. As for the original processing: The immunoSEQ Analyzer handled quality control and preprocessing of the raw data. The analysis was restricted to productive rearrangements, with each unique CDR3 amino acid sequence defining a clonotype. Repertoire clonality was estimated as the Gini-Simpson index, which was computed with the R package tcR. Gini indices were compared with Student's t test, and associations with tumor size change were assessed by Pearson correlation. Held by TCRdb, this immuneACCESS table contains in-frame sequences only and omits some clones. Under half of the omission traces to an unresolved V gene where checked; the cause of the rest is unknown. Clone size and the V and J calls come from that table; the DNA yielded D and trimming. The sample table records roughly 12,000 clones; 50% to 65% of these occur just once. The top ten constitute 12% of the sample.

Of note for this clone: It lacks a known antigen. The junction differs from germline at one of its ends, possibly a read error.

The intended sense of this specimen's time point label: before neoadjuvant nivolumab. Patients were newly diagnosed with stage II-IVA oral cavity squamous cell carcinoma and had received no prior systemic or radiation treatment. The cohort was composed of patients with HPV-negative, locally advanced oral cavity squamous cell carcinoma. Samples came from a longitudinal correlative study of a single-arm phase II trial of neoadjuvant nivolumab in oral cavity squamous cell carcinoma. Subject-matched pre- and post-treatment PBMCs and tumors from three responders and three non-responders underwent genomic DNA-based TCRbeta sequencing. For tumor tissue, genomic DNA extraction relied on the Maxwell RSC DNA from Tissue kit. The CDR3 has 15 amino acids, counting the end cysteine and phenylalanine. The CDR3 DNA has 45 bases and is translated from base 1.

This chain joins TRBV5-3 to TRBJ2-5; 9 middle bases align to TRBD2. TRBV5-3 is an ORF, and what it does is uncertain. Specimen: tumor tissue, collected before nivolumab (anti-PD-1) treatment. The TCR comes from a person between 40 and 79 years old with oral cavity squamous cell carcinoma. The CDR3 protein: CASSLGTSLGETQYF. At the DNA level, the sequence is TGTGCCAGCAGCTTGGGGACTAGCCTCGGGGAGACCCAGTACTTC.